The rows below give T cell receptor beta chains drawn from one sample of a study of patients and donors after allogeneic stem cell transplantation. TCRdb reprocessed the RT-PCR reads via MiXCR and lists one record per CDR3 protein. This table holds about 160,000 distinct CDR3 sequences, 24% found once. Input material: blood, either unsorted or a sorted T cell fraction (not recorded which). Receptor source: a human donor who was either an allogeneic HSCT recipient or a stem cell or donor lymphocyte infusion donor (not recorded which). It is not recorded whose cells these are; they may come from a transplant donor. The CDR3 runs from the conserved cysteine through the conserved F or W. D genes are given only for firm matches. For some rows the clone size is stated as once, few or many, or as a class when expanded; others skip it.

clone size	V gene	D gene	J gene	CDR3 protein	CDR3 DNA
-	TRBV5-6	-	TRBJ1-2	CASSGDSEDGYTF	TGTGCCAGCAGTGGAGACTCAGAGGATGGCTACACCTTC
-	TRBV27	TRBD1	TRBJ1-4	CASSFDRGGVEKLFF	TGTGCCAGCAGTTTTGACAGGGGAGGGGTGGAAAAACTGTTTTTT
-	TRBV6-5	TRBD1	TRBJ1-5	CASRGQINQPQHF	TGTGCCAGTAGGGGACAGATCAATCAGCCCCAGCATTTT
-	TRBV20-1	-	TRBJ1-1	CSARADPEAFF	TGCAGTGCTAGGGCAGATCCTGAAGCTTTCTTT
many	TRBV6-6	-	TRBJ1-1	CASSYDDEGTEAFF	TGTGCCAGCAGTTACGATGACGAGGGCACTGAAGCTTTCTTT
many	TRBV29-1	-	TRBJ1-1	CSVDHAGSEAFF	TGCAGCGTTGATCACGCAGGATCTGAAGCTTTCTTT
-	TRBV14	-	TRBJ2-1	CASSHTPPASYNEQFF	TGTGCCAGCAGCCACACTCCTCCTGCCTCCTACAATGAGCAGTTCTTC
-	TRBV6-2/TRBV6-3	-	TRBJ2-1	CASRDTRTEQFF	TGTGCCAGCAGAGATACTAGGACTGAGCAGTTCTTC
-	TRBV19	-	TRBJ2-2	CASSIRGEGGELFF	TGTGCCAGTAGTATAAGAGGGGAAGGTGGGGAGCTGTTTTTT
-	TRBV9	-	TRBJ2-4	CASSVGYRDIQYF	TGTGCCAGCAGCGTAGGTTACAGGGACATTCAGTACTTC
-	TRBV7-2	-	TRBJ1-3	CASSLVPSSGNTIYF	TGTGCCAGCAGCTTAGTACCCAGCTCTGGAAACACCATATATTTT
-	TRBV15	-	TRBJ2-7	CATSRGADEQYF	TGTGCCACCAGCAGGGGAGCGGACGAGCAGTACTTC
few	TRBV29-1	-	TRBJ1-1	CSVEGGREAAFF	TGCAGCGTTGAAGGTGGCAGGGAGGCAGCTTTCTTT
-	TRBV6-5	-	TRBJ1-3	CASRRTEYSGNTIYF	TGTGCCAGCAGACGGACAGAGTACTCTGGAAACACCATATATTTT
few	TRBV7-8	-	TRBJ1-1	CASSPPTLLNTEAFF	TGTGCCAGCAGCCCGCCGACACTCTTGAACACTGAAGCTTTCTTT
few	TRBV3-1	-	TRBJ1-1	CASSQDRYFEARDAFF	TGTGCCAGCAGCCAAGATCGATACTTCGAGGCGAGGGACGCTTTCTTT
-	TRBV3-1	-	TRBJ1-2	CASSPPMGDGDYGYTF	TGTGCCAGCAGCCCACCTATGGGGGATGGGGACTATGGCTACACCTTC
-	TRBV29-1	TRBD1	TRBJ2-7	CSVGQGTYEQYF	TGCAGCGTTGGACAGGGCACCTACGAGCAGTACTTC
-	TRBV3-1	TRBD2	TRBJ2-1	CASSQSLAGGGFNEQFF	TGTGCCAGCAGCCAATCCCTAGCGGGAGGGGGTTTTAATGAGCAGTTCTTC